This T cell receptor (beta chain) was captured in a study of molecular identifiers for immune sequencing clone quantification. Study context: For replicates, RNA isolated from around 20,000 or 99,000 naive CD8 cells was divided into five portions, of which four were sequenced. Whole-study findings and limits: More than 98% of effector molecules, versus under 1% of naive-cell molecules, belonged to clones above 20 RNA copies.

TCRdb processed the PCR reads anew with MiXCR; each CDR3 protein has one entry. In the table there are 490,000 or so distinct CDR3 sequences, over 20% of which are singletons. Libraries used roughly 18,000 to 1,000,000 sorted naive CD8 T cells and 10%, 30% or 50% RNA input. Germline V gene lookup returns CDR1 KGHDR and CDR2 SFDVKD. CDR3 length: 12 residues. Trimming stripped 6 bases from V and 5 bases from J, with 9 bases between. This clonotype has at least ten counts. Its antigen is unidentified. The source is a human donor in good health. Some libraries in this study had Jurkat cell RNA spiked in. The chain uses TRBV24-1 and TRBJ1-1; no firm D call. Sequenced sample: naive CD8+ T cells from blood, with Jurkat cell RNA spiked in. Documented subset: FACS-sorted CD8+CD4-CCR7+CD45RA+ naive T cells. The CDR3 DNA reads as TGTGCCACCAGTCTTACGGGGACTGAAGCTTTCTTT. As protein: CATSLTGTEAFF.